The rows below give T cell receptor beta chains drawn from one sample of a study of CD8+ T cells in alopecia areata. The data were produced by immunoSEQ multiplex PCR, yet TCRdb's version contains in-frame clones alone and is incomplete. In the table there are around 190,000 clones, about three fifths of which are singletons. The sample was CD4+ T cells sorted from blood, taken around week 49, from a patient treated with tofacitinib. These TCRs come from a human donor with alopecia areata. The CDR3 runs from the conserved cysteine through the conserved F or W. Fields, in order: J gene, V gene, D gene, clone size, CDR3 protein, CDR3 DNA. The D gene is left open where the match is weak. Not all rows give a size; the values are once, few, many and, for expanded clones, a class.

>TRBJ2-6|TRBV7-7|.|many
CASSLGGSGANVLTF
TGTGCCAGCAGCTTAGGGGGCTCCGGGGCCAACGTCCTGACTTTC
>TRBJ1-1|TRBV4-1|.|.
CASSQQGTNEAFF
TGCGCCAGCAGCCAGCAGGGGACGAATGAAGCTTTCTTT
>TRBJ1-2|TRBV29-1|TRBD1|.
CSVGSDRLYGYTF
TGCAGCGTTGGTTCGGACAGGCTCTATGGCTACACCTTC
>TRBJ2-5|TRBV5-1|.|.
CASRATRRQETQYF
TGCGCCAGCAGGGCAACTAGACGCCAAGAGACCCAGTACTTC
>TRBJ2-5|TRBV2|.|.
CASSVISSREETQYF
TGTGCCAGCAGTGTCATATCCTCCCGGGAAGAGACCCAGTACTTC
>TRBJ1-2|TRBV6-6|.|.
CASSPLGRNGYTF
TGTGCCAGCAGCCCCTTGGGGCGCAATGGCTACACCTTC
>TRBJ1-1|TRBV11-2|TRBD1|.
CASSFDRVGTEAFF
TGTGCCAGCAGCTTTGACAGGGTAGGAACTGAAGCTTTCTTT
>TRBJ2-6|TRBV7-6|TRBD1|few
CASSPGQGRSRANVLTF
TGTGCCAGCAGCCCGGGACAGGGGCGCTCAAGGGCCAACGTCCTGACTTTC
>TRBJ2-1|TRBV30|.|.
CAWSVREEQFF
TGTGCCTGGAGTGTACGGGAGGAGCAGTTCTTC
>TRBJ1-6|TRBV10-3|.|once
CAISEELLNSPLHF
TGTGCCATCAGTGAGGAATTGCTGAATTCACCCCTCCACTTT
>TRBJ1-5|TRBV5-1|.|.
CASSSKGPQPQHF
TGCGCCAGCAGCTCAAAGGGCCCTCAGCCCCAGCATTTT
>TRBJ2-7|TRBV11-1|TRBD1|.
CASSLGTEYEQYF
TGTGCCAGCAGCCTAGGGACAGAGTACGAGCAGTACTTC
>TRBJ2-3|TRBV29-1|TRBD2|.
CSVVASGRTDTQYF
TGCAGCGTTGTGGCTAGCGGGCGCACAGATACGCAGTATTTT
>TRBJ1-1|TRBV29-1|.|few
CSVGGTLRNTEAFF
TGCAGCGTTGGGGGGACTCTCAGAAACACTGAAGCTTTCTTT
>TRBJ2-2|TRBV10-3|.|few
CAIRGLAGELFF
TGTGCCATCAGGGGTCTGGCCGGGGAGCTGTTTTTT
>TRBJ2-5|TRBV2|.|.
CASSRETQYF
TGTGCCAGCAGTAGAGAGACCCAGTACTTC
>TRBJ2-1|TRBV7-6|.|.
CASSLYSYRGASYNEQFF
TGTGCCAGCAGCTTATATTCGTACCGAGGGGCCTCCTACAATGAGCAGTTCTTC
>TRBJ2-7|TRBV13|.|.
CASSLGYEQYF
TGTGCCAGCAGCTTAGGGTACGAGCAGTACTTC
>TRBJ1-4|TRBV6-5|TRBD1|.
CASRAGTGVEKLFF
TGTGCCAGCAGAGCCGGGACAGGAGTCGAAAAACTGTTTTTT